These 14 T cell receptor beta chains came from one sample sequenced in a study of blood T cell repertoires in COVID-19. Some clones are missing from TCRdb's copy, which holds only in-frame ones; the method was immunoSEQ multiplex PCR. The sample records roughly 300,000 clones, around 85% being singletons. The sample was PBMCs or T cells enriched from blood (not recorded which). Source of these receptors: a woman in her forties or fifties who had recovered from COVID-19.

The chain couples TRBV28 to TRBJ1-5, with a possible D match to TRBD1 (5 bases). CDR3 length: 15 amino acids. The germline V and J ends were trimmed by 6 bases and 0 bases, with 12 bases remaining between them. The germline V gene has CDR1 MDHEN and CDR2 SYDVKM. The CDR3 coding sequence is TGTGCCAGCAGAAAACAGGCAAGTAGCAATCAGCCCCAGCATTTT. It encodes CASRKQASSNQPQHF.

J is TRBJ2-3 and V is TRBV5-6; 10 bases line up with TRBD1. This CDR3 comprises 15 residues. Germline trimming cut 2 bases from V and 3 bases from J; bases unmatched to any gene: 3. Germline V lookup: CDR1 SGHDT, CDR2 YYEEEE. The CDR3 is CASSLPDRGTDTQYF. The CDR3 DNA sequence: TGTGCCAGCAGCTTACCGGACAGGGGGACAGATACGCAGTATTTT.

The V gene is TRBV7-8, the J gene TRBJ2-7, with D possibly being TRBD1 (6 bases). Germline V gives CDR1 SGHVS, CDR2 FQNEAQ. This CDR3 has 14 residues. V shed 0 bases and J shed 6 bases, with 12 bases lying between them. CDR3 region: CASSLAWGRREQYF. The CDR3 nucleotides are TGTGCCAGCAGCTTAGCCTGGGGGCGACGCGAGCAGTACTTC.

Here the CDR3 reads CSVARQGSEAFF. CDR3 bases: TGCAGCGTTGCCCGACAGGGGTCTGAAGCTTTCTTT. This chain uses TRBV29-1 with TRBJ1-1, with TRBD1 matching over 8 bases. Germline lookup yields CDR1 SQVTM and CDR2 ANQGSEA. This CDR3 is 12 amino acids long. The V gene end was trimmed by 4 bases and the J gene end by 6 bases; junction bases not matched to a gene: 4.

The chain couples TRBV7-9 to TRBJ2-7; the match to TRBD2 covers 9 bases. The trim removed 6 bases at V and 0 bases at J, leaving 6 bases unmatched. The germline CDR1 and CDR2 sequences are SEHNR and FQNEAQ (reference sequence). This CDR3 region has 15 residues. The CDR3 DNA follows: TGTGCCAGCAGTCCCCGACTAGCGGTCTCCTACGAGCAGTACTTC. It encodes CASSPRLAVSYEQYF. Filled out from reference TRBV7-9 and TRBJ2-7, the complete variable domain reads DTGVSQNPRHKITKRGQNVTFRCDPISEHNRLYWYRQTLGQGPEFLTYFQNEAQLEKSRLLSDRFSAERPKGSFSTLEIQRTEQGDSAMYLCASSPRLAVSYEQYFGPGTRLTVT.

The chain couples TRBV12-3 or TRBV12-4 to TRBJ1-2; D remains unclear. Between the trimmed V and J ends, which lost 4 bases and 7 bases, there was a span of 13 bases. The length of the CDR3 is 13 residues. As DNA, the CDR3 is TGTGCCAGCAGTTCCCCGCGGGCGGTTGGCTACACCTTC. Translation gives CASSSPRAVGYTF.

This sequence joins TRBV7-6 and TRBJ2-5; a weak D match, TRBD2 (5 bases). Trimming left V 0 bases short and J 1 base short, with 12 bases between. The germline gives CDR1 SGHVS, CDR2 FNYEAQ. This CDR3 spans 16 amino acids. CDR3 bases: TGTGCCAGCAGCTTAGCGTATGAGAGGGCCCAAGAGACCCAGTACTTC. This translates into CASSLAYERAQETQYF.

The chain recombines TRBV15 with TRBJ2-5; 7 nucleotides agree with TRBD1. J was trimmed by 2 bases and V by 1 base; bases with no gene match: 13. The CDR3 sequence is 18 residues long. The germline V gene has CDR1 LNHNV and CDR2 YYDKDF (reference sequence). The CDR3 reads CATSRGPRGQVGQETQYF. The CDR3 bases are TGTGCCACCAGCAGAGGCCCCCGAGGACAGGTGGGACAAGAGACCCAGTACTTC.

J is TRBJ1-5 and V is TRBV5-4; D may be TRBD1 (6 bases). This CDR3 has 14 amino acids. Germline-derived CDR1 and CDR2 are SGHNT and YYREEE (reference sequence). The V and J ends lost 4 bases and 4 bases respectively, with 12 bases between them. For the CDR3, the DNA is TGTGCCAGCAGCCAACAGGGTGATAATCAGCCCCAGCATTTT. Its protein product is CASSQQGDNQPQHF.

This clone has a single count. The chain combines TRBV5-6 with TRBJ2-5, with TRBD1 matching 7 bases. The CDR3 extends over 14 amino acids. V lost 2 bases, J lost 3 bases, and 4 bases stayed unmatched. Germline V CDR1 and CDR2: SGHDT, YYEEEE. The CDR3 DNA is TGTGCCAGCAGCTTTTTCGGACAGGAAGAGACCCAGTACTTC. It is translated as CASSFFGQEETQYF.

V is TRBV24-1 and J is TRBJ2-5; 11 bases fit TRBD1. The CDR3 runs to 17 residues. Per the germline V gene, CDR1 is KGHDR and CDR2 is SFDVKD. V was pared by 4 bases and J by 3 bases, with 9 bases of the junction left unmatched. The CDR3 DNA reads as TGTGCCACCAGTGACTTTGGACAGGGGGCGACCAAAGAGACCCAGTACTTC. This sequence encodes CATSDFGQGATKETQYF.

This rearrangement joins TRBV7-8 to TRBJ2-5, with 7 bases matching TRBD2. With 5 bases clipped from V and 2 bases from J, the junction kept 5 bases outside the gene matches. Per germline, CDR1 SGHVS and CDR2 FQNEAQ. CDR3 length: 14 amino acids. The CDR3 DNA reads TGTGCCAGCAGCACACAGCGGGGACAAGAGACCCAGTACTTC. Residues: CASSTQRGQETQYF.

The chain links TRBV5-1 to TRBJ2-1; D may be TRBD2 (5 bases). The CDR3 covers 15 residues. V was clipped by 3 bases and J by 8 bases, with 18 bases between them. CDR1 is SGHRS, CDR2 YFSETQ, per germline. CDR3 residues: CASSYDGHLRDEQFF. CDR3 coding DNA: TGCGCCAGCAGCTACGACGGCCACCTGAGGGATGAGCAGTTCTTC. The full variable domain, with the rest looked up from reference TRBV5-1 and TRBJ2-1, is KAGVTQTPRYLIKTRGQQVTLSCSPISGHRSVSWYQQTPGQGLQFLFEYFSETQRNKGNFPGRFSGRQFSNSRSEMNVSTLELGDSALYLCASSYDGHLRDEQFFGPGTRLTVL.

This chain links TRBV9 with TRBJ2-7, with D perhaps matching TRBD1 (5 bases). CDR3 length: 14 amino acids. From germline, CDR1 is SGDLS and CDR2 YYNGEE. Trimming pared 10 bases from V and 2 bases from J, leaving 19 bases between. CDR3 sequence reads: CASGRGNGAYEQYF. The CDR3 bases are TGTGCCTCAGGAAGGGGTAATGGAGCCTACGAGCAGTACTTC.